This T cell receptor beta chain came from a study of blood T cell repertoires in COVID-19. Study background: There were acute and convalescent COVID-19 samples, and they came from the United States, Italy and Spain. T cells, B-cell-depleted T cells, or PBMCs provided the cDNA or gDNA that served as material.

Losses at the gene ends were 5 bases for V and 5 bases for J; bases not matched to a gene: 9. The germline CDR1 and CDR2 sequences are SGHTA and FQGTGA. The CDR3 covers 14 residues. In the authors' workflow: The authors estimated nucleated cell counts from reference gene primer amplification. Produced via immunoSEQ multiplex PCR; TCRdb's table is partial and in-frame only. That table is the source of V, J and clone size, and D and trimming were worked out from the DNA. The sample lists 150,000 to 200,000 clones; 70% to 90% were seen once. The rearrangement joins TRBV7-3 to TRBJ2-7; 7 nucleotides align to TRBD1. Specimen: peripheral blood. The TCR comes from a middle-aged man with active or convalescent COVID-19. Written as DNA, the CDR3 is TGTGCCAGCAGCATTGAAGACAGGGCGGACGAGCAGTACTTC. Protein sequence: CASSIEDRADEQYF. Using reference TRBV7-3 and TRBJ2-7 for the parts outside the CDR3, the full variable domain is GAGVSQTPSNKVTEKGKYVELRCDPISGHTALYWYRQSLGQGPEFLIYFQGTGAADDSGLPNDRFFAVRPEGSVSTLKIQRTERGDSAVYLCASSIEDRADEQYFGPGTRLTVT.